The clone carrying this TCR beta chain was counted at least ten times. Its antigen is not known. The CDR3 has 15 amino acids. The V gene's germline CDR1 is SNHLY and CDR2 FYNNEI. Trimming took off 6 bases at V and 3 bases at J, with 15 bases between the two ends. Genomic DNA served as the source from which two-round multiplex PCR generated TCR beta CDR3 amplicons. Used in first-round PCR were primers specific to each TRBV and TRBJ gene. TCRdb re-analysed the multiplex PCR reads in MiXCR, keeping a single row per CDR3 protein. Here the sample spans roughly 15,000 distinct CDR3 sequences, around 29% being singletons. This sample stems from a study of prognosis after radiotherapy for stage I lung cancer. Findings and limits, study-wide: Post-therapy Shannon entropy was lower in patients developing distant metastases following stereotactic body radiation therapy.

This specimen consisted of PBMCs, obtained before or after stereotactic body radiation therapy (not recorded which). The V and J genes are TRBV2 and TRBJ2-1, with a tentative D call TRBD1 (6 bases). The receptor's source is a donor at least 50 years old with non-small cell lung cancer. The chain's CDR3 is CASSIGQSLYNEQFF. The CDR3 bases are TGTGCCAGCAGCATTGGACAGAGCCTCTACAATGAGCAGTTCTTC.